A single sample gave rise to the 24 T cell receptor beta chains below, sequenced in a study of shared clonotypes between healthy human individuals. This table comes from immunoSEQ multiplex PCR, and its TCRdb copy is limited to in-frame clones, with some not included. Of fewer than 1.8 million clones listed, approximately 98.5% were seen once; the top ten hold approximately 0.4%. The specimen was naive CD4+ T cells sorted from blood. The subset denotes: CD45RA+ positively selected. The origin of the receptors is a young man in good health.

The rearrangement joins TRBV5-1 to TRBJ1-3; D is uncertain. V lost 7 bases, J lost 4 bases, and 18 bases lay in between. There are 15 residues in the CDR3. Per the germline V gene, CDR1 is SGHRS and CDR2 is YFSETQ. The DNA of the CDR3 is TGCGCCAGCTCCCCGGTCGGGCCTTTGGGAAACACCATATATTTT. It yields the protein CASSPVGPLGNTIYF.

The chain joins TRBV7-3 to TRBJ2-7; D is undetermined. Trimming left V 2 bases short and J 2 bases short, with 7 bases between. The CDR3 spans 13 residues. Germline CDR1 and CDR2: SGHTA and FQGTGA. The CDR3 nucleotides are TGTGCCAGCAGCTTAGTGGCGACCTACGAGCAGTACTTC. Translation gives CASSLVATYEQYF.

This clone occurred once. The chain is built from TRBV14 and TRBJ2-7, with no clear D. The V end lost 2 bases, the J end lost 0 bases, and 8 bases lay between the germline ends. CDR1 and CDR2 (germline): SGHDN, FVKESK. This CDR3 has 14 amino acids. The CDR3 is CASSQRTISYEQYF. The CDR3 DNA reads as TGTGCCAGCAGCCAACGAACAATCTCCTACGAGCAGTACTTC.

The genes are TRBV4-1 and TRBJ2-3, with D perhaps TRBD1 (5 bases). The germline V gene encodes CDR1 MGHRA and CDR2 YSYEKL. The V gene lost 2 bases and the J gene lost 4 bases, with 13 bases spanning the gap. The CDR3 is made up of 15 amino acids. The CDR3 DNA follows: TGCGCCAGCAGCCAAATAGGTGGGGCGCCAGATACGCAGTATTTT. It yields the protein CASSQIGGAPDTQYF.

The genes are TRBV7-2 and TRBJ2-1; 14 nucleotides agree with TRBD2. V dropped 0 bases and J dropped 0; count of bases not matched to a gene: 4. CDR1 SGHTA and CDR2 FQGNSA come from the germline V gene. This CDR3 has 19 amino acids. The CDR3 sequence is CASSLAGLAGVASYNEQFF. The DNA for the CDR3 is TGTGCCAGCAGCTTAGCGGGACTAGCGGGAGTTGCCTCCTACAATGAGCAGTTCTTC.

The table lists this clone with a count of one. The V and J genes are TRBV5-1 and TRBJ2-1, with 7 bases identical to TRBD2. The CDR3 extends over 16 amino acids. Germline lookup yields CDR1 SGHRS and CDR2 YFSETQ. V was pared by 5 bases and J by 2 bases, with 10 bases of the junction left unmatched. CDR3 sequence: CASRPEAGRPYNEQFF. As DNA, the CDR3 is TGCGCCAGCAGACCTGAAGCGGGGAGGCCCTACAATGAGCAGTTCTTC.

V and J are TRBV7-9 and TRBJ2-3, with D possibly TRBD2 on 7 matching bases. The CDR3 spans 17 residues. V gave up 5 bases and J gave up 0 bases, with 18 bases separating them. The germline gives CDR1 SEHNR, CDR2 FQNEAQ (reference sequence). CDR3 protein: CASSPRGGTTSTDTQYF. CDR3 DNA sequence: TGTGCCAGCAGCCCTAGAGGGGGGACTACTAGCACAGATACGCAGTATTTT.

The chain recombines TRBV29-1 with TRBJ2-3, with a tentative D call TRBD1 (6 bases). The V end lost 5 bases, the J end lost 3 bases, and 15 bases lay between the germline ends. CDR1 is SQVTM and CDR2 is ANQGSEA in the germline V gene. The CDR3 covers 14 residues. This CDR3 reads CSVSQGLTTDTQYF. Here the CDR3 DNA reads TGCAGCGTTAGTCAGGGGCTAACAACAGATACGCAGTATTTT.

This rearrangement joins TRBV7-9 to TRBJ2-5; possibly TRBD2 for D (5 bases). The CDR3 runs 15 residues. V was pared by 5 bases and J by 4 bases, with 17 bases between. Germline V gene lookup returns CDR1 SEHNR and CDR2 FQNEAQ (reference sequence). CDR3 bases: TGTGCCAGCAGCCAGGACGGGGTAAGAGGAGAGACCCAGTACTTC. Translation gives CASSQDGVRGETQYF.

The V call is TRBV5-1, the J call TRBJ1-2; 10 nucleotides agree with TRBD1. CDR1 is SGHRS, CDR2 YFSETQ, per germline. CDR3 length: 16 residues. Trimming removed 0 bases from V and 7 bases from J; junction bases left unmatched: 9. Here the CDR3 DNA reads TGCGCCAGCAGCTTGGTCTCCGGGACAGGGGATGCTGGCTACACCTTC. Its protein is CASSLVSGTGDAGYTF.

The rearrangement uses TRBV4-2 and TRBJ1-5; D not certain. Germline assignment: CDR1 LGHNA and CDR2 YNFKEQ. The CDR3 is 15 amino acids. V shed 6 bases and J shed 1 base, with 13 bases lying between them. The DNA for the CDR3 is TGTGCCAGCAGGACCGACTCGGGGAGCAATCAGCCCCAGCATTTT. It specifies CASRTDSGSNQPQHF.

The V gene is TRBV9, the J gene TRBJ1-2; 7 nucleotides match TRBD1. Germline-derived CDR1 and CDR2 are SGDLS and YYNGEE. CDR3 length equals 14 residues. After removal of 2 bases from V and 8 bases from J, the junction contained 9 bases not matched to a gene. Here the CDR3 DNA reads TGTGCCAGCAGCGTTTACGGGACAGCGGTCGGCTACACCTTC. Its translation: CASSVYGTAVGYTF.

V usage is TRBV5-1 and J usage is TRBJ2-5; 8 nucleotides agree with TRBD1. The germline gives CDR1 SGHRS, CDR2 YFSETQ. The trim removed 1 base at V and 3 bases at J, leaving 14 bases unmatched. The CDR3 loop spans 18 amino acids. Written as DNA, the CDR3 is TGCGCCAGCAGCTTGAATTCGGTGCCCAGGGGGCGGGAAGAGACCCAGTACTTC. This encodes CASSLNSVPRGREETQYF.

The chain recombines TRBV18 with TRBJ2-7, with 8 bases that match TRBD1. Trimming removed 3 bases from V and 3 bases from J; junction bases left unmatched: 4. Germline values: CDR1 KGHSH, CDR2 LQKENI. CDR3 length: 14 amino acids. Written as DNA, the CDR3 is TGTGCCAGCTCACCTCCCGGGACAGGCTACGAGCAGTACTTC. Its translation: CASSPPGTGYEQYF. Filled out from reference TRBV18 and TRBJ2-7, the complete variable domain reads NAGVMQNPRHLVRRRGQEARLRCSPMKGHSHVYWYRQLPEEGLKFMVYLQKENIIDESGMPKERFSAEFPKEGPSILRIQQVVRGDSAAYFCASSPPGTGYEQYFGPGTRLTVT.

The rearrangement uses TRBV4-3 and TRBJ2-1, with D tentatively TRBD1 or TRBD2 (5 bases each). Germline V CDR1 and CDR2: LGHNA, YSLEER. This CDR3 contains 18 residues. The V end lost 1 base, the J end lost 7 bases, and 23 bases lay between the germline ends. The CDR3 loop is CASSQAPRVGAGGNEQFF. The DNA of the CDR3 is TGCGCCAGCAGCCAAGCCCCCCGCGTTGGGGCCGGAGGTAATGAGCAGTTCTTC.

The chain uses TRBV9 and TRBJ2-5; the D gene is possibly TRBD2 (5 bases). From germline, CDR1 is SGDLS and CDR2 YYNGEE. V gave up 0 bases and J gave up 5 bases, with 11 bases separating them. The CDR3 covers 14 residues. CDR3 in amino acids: CASSVGEGPETQYF. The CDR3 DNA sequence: TGTGCCAGCAGCGTAGGCGAGGGCCCGGAGACCCAGTACTTC.

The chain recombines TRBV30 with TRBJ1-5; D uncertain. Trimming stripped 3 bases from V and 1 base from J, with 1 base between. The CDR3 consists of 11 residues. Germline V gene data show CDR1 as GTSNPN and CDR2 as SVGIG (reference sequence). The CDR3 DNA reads TGTGCCTGGAGAAGCAATCAGCCCCAGCATTTT. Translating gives CAWRSNQPQHF.

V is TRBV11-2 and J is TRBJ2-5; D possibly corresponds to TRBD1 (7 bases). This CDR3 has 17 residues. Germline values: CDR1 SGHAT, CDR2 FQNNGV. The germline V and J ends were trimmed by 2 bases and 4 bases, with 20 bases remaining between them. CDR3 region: CASSLLSSFQGGETQYF. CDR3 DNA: TGTGCCAGCAGCTTATTATCCAGTTTTCAGGGGGGAGAGACCCAGTACTTC.

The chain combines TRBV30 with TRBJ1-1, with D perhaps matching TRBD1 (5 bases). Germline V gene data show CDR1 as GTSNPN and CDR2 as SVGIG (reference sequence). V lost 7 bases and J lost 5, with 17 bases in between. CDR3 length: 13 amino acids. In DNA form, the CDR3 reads TGTGCCTCCTCTTGGCTCAGGGCAACTGAAGCTTTCTTT. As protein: CASSWLRATEAFF.

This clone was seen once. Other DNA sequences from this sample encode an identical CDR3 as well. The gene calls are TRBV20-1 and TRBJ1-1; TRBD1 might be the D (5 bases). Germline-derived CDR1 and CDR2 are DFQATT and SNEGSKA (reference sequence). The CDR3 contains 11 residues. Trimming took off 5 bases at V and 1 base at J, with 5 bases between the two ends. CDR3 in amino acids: CSAQGNTEAFF. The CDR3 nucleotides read TGCAGTGCTCAGGGGAACACTGAAGCTTTCTTT.

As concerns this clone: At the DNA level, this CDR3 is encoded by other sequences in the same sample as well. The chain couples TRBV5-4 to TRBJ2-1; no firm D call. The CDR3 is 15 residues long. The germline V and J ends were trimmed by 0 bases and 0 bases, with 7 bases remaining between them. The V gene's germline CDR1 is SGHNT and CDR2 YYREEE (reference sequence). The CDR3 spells CASSLGRSSYNEQFF. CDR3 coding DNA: TGTGCCAGCAGCTTGGGTCGAAGCTCCTACAATGAGCAGTTCTTC.

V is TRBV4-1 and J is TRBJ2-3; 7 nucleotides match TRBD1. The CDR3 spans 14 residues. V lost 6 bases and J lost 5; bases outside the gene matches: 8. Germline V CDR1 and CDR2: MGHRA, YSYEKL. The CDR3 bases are TGCGCCAGCAGAGGGGACAGTGTAGTAGATACGCAGTATTTT. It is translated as CASRGDSVVDTQYF.

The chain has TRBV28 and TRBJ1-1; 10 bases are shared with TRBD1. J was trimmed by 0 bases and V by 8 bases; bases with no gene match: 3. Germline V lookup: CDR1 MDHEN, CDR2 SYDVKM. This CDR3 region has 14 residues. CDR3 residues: CASGTGALNTEAFF. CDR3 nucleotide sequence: TGTGCCAGCGGGACAGGGGCTCTGAACACTGAAGCTTTCTTT.

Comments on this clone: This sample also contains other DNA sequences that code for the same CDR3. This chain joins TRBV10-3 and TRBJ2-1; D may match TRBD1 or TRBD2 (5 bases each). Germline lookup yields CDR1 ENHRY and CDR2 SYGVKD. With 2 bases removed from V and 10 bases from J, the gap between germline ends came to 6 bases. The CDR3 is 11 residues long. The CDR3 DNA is TGTGCCATCAGTGAGGGGGGAGAGCAGTTCTTC. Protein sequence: CAISEGGEQFF.